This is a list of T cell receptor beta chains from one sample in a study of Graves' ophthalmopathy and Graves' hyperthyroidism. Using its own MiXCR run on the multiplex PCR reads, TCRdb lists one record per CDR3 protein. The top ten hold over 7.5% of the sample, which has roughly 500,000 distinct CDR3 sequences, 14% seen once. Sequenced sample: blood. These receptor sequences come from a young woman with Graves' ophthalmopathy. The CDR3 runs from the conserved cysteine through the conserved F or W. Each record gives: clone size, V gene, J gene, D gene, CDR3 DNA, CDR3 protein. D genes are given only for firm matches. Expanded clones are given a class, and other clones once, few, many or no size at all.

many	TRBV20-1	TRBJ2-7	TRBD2	TGCAGTGCTAGAGAGGGCGGGAGGATCTCCTACGAGCAGTACTTC	CSAREGGRISYEQYF
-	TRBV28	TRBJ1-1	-	TGTGCCAGCAGAGCGGCCCTCACAGGGCTCAACACTGAAGCTTTCTTT	CASRAALTGLNTEAFF
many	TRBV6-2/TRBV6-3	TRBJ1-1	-	TGTGCCAGCACCAGGGTCCTAAACACTGAAGCTTTCTTT	CASTRVLNTEAFF
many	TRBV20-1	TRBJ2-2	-	TGCAGTGCTAATCGGAAGAACACCGGGGAGCTGTTTTTT	CSANRKNTGELFF
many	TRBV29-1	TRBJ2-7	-	TGCAGCGTGGGGCTTTCACAGGGCATCTACGAGCAGTACTTC	CSVGLSQGIYEQYF
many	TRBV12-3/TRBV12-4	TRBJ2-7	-	TGTGCCAGCAGTTTCTGGGGGGCAAACTCCTACGAGCAGTACTTC	CASSFWGANSYEQYF
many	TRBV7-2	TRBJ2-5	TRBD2	TGTGCCAGCAGCCCACGCTTAGCTAGCGGGCAAGAGACCCAGTACTTC	CASSPRLASGQETQYF
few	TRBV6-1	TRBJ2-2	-	TGTGCCAGCAGGAAGCCCACTCTTCGGGCTACCGGGGAGCTGTTTTTT	CASRKPTLRATGELFF
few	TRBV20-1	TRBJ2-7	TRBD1	TGCAGTGCCATAAGGGACAGCGCCGCTGCCCACGAGCAGTACTTC	CSAIRDSAAAHEQYF
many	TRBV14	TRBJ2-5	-	TGTGCCAGCAGCCAAGAACGTACGTGGGCCCGACAAGAGACCCAGTACTTC	CASSQERTWARQETQYF
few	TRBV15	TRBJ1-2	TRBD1	TGTGCCACCAGCATTGGGACAGGGCTGACGTTCGACTATGGCTACACCTTC	CATSIGTGLTFDYGYTF
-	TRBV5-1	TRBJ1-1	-	TGCGCCAGCAGCTTGTGGGGGGCTCGGCCTGAAGCTTTCTTT	CASSLWGARPEAFF
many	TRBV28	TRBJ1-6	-	TGTGCCACCGCGACCAATTCACCCCTCCACTTT	CATATNSPLHF
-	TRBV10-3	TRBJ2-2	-	TGTGCCATCAGTGAGATCAGACAGACCGGGGAGCTGTTTTTT	CAISEIRQTGELFF
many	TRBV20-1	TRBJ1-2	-	TGCAGTGCTTATTTTAGAGGGAAAGATGGCTACACCTTC	CSAYFRGKDGYTF
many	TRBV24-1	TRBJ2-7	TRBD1	TGTGCCACCAGTGATTCGGGGACAGGGGGCGACGAGCAGTACTTC	CATSDSGTGGDEQYF
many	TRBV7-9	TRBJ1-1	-	TGTGCCAGCAGCTTAAACTCTAACACTGAAGCTTTCTTT	CASSLNSNTEAFF
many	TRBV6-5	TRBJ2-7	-	TGTGCCAGCAGTTACCTCGGGGTAGGCGAGCAGTACTTC	CASSYLGVGEQYF
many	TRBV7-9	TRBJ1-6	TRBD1	TGTGCCAGCAGCCCTGACAGGGGAAATTCACCCCTCCACTTT	CASSPDRGNSPLHF
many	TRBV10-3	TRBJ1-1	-	TGTGCCATCAGTGTAAACAGGGCGGCGAGCACTGAAGCTTTCTTT	CAISVNRAASTEAFF
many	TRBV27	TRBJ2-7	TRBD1	TGTGCCAGCAGTTCCACTACGACAGGGATATCTAGTGAGCAGTACTTC	CASSSTTTGISSEQYF
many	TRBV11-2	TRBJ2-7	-	TGTGCCAGCAGCTTAGGGTTTAGATACGAGCAGTACTTC	CASSLGFRYEQYF
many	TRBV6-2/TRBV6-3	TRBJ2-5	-	TGTGCCAGCACCGACGGAGAGACCCAGTACTTC	CASTDGETQYF
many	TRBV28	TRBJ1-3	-	TGTGCCAGCAGTACCCTTTCGACAGGCTCTGGAAACACCATATATTTT	CASSTLSTGSGNTIYF